The next 12 T cell receptor beta chains were all read from a single sample in a study of blood T cells in healthy people across ages. With a J-beta primer mix and a sample-barcoded 5' primer, a second PCR ran about 7 to 12 cycles. TCRdb recomputed calls from the 5' RACE reads with MiXCR, one row per CDR3 protein. The data contain roughly 1.6 million distinct CDR3 sequences, around 35% of them seen just once; the ten biggest clones take up around 11%. Sequencing used blood. These receptors all come from a woman aged 25-40 years in good health.

The rearrangement links TRBV3-1 to TRBJ1-2; D gene unclear. Germline CDR1 is LGHDT and CDR2 is YNNKEL (reference sequence). The ends were cut back, 3 bases at V and 6 bases at J, with 14 bases in the middle. The CDR3 has 14 amino acids. CDR3 amino acids: CASSQKGMWHGYTF. CDR3 sequence (DNA): TGTGCCAGCAGCCAGAAAGGAATGTGGCATGGCTACACCTTC.

The chain employs TRBV20-1 and TRBJ1-6, with 7 bases fitting TRBD1. V was clipped by 6 bases and J by 16 bases; unmatched bases: 9. Germline CDR1 DFQATT, CDR2 SNEGSKA (reference sequence). The CDR3 is 11 amino acids. The CDR3 is CSALTGHYLHF. Written as DNA, the CDR3 is TGCAGTGCCCTGACAGGGCATTATCTCCACTTT.

J is TRBJ1-1 and V is TRBV4-1; tentative D call: TRBD1 (6 bases). The CDR3 runs 16 residues. The V end lost 1 base, the J end lost 5 bases, and 17 bases lay between the germline ends. The germline CDR1 and CDR2 sequences are MGHRA and YSYEKL. In nucleotides, the CDR3 is TGCGCCAGCAGCCAAGTTGTGGCCAGGGGAAGGACTGAAGCTTTCTTT. Amino acid sequence: CASSQVVARGRTEAFF.

The rearrangement links TRBV28 to TRBJ2-5; D unresolved. The V gene lost 6 bases and the J gene lost 7 bases, with 12 bases spanning the gap. Germline lookup yields CDR1 MDHEN and CDR2 SYDVKM. This CDR3 is built from 12 residues. The CDR3 here is CASRAAARTQYF. CDR3 DNA sequence: TGTGCCAGCAGGGCGGCCGCCCGGACCCAGTACTTC.

This clonotype has only a few counts. The V and J genes are TRBV9 and TRBJ2-3; D call uncertain. The CDR3 has 16 residues. The ends were cut back, 1 base at V and 0 bases at J, with 12 bases in the middle. Germline CDR1 SGDLS, CDR2 YYNGEE. In DNA form, the CDR3 reads TGTGCCAGCAGCGTAAACGGCGGAACTAGCACAGATACGCAGTATTTT. This encodes CASSVNGGTSTDTQYF.

This clonotype was counted between two and nine times. Germline and junction disagree at one end, which may indicate a read error. This chain connects TRBV27 to TRBJ2-3, with 14 positions matching TRBD2. Germline CDR1 reads MNHEY; CDR2 reads SMNVEV (reference sequence). The CDR3 sequence is 17 residues long. The CDR3 is CTSSWPGLAGGANTQYF. The CDR3 region has the DNA TGTACCAGCAGTTGGCCCGGACTAGCGGGAGGTGCGAATACGCAGTATTTT.

This clonotype was seen just once. This chain joins TRBV28 and TRBJ1-1, with TRBD1 identical over 8 bases. Germline CDR1 is MDHEN and CDR2 is SYDVKM. This CDR3 contains 16 residues. The V gene end was trimmed by 6 bases and the J gene end by 1 base; junction bases not matched to a gene: 10. CDR3 protein: CASRPRTGSGNTEAFF. CDR3 DNA sequence: TGTGCCAGCAGGCCGCGGACAGGGAGTGGGAACACTGAAGCTTTCTTT.

The gene calls are TRBV5-1 and TRBJ2-4; 7 nucleotides match TRBD1. Judging by the DNA end, TRBJ2-7 fits better; the J call may be wrong. Per germline, CDR1 SGHRS and CDR2 YFSETQ. CDR3 length: 15 residues. CDR3 DNA sequence: TGCGCCAGCAGCACGGCGGCCGGGACAGTTTACGAGCAGTACTTC. This translates into CASSTAAGTVYEQYF.

The genes are TRBV11-2 and TRBJ2-4, with 9 bases aligning to TRBD2. The DNA end is a closer match to TRBJ2-7, so the J assignment may be wrong. The CDR3 is 15 amino acids. Germline V gives CDR1 SGHAT, CDR2 FQNNGV. CDR3 nucleotide sequence: TGTGCCAGCAGCCCCCGTGGCGGGAGGGCTGACGAGCAGTACTTC. As protein: CASSPRGGRADEQYF.

This clonotype was counted between two and nine times. The chain uses TRBV6-1 and TRBJ2-1; no clear D. The V end was cut by 2 bases, the J end by 7 bases, with 9 bases between. The CDR3 extends over 13 amino acids. Germline CDR1 is MNHNS and CDR2 is SASEGT. The CDR3 here is CASSETDRNEQFF. DNA of the CDR3: TGTGCCAGCAGTGAAACCGATCGGAATGAGCAGTTCTTC.

V gene TRBV12-3 or TRBV12-4 combines with J gene TRBJ2-1, with D unresolved. V was trimmed by 6 bases and J by 8 bases, leaving 8 bases between them. This CDR3 is 11 amino acids long. The chain's CDR3 is CASRISDEQFF. The CDR3, as DNA: TGTGCCAGCAGAATAAGCGATGAGCAGTTCTTC.

This clonotype showed up just a few times. This rearrangement joins TRBV6-1 to TRBJ2-3; D may be TRBD2 (6 bases). The CDR3 totals 17 residues. V lost 6 bases, J lost 2 bases, and 21 bases lay in between. CDR1 and CDR2 from the germline V gene are MNHNS and SASEGT. The CDR3: CASRDPPLTRYTDTQYF. In DNA form, the CDR3 reads TGTGCCAGCAGGGACCCCCCCCTGACTAGGTACACAGATACGCAGTATTTT.